This T cell receptor (beta chain) was obtained from a study of shared clonotypes between healthy human individuals. About the research overall: CD4 naive and memory got three plates each, CD8 naive two, CD8 memory one.

Trimming pared 5 bases from V and 7 bases from J, leaving 23 bases between. Looked up from germline, CDR1 is MNHEY and CDR2 is SMNVEV (reference sequence). The CDR3 is made up of 16 amino acids. Using immunoSEQ multiplex PCR, the repertoire was profiled, and TCRdb retains in-frame clones only, with some absent. Of roughly 1,800,000 clones listed, about 95% are singletons. CD8 cells classed as naive were CD45RO-negative and positively selected for CCR7, excluding terminally differentiated effector memory CD45RA+ cells. The sequence derives from a man younger than 30 in good health. The specimen was naive CD8+ T cells sorted from blood. The chain carries TRBV27 and TRBJ1-2; D perhaps matches TRBD1 (5 bases). The CDR3 DNA is TGTGCCAGCAGTCAGATAGGTCGGGGGACCTATGGTGGCTACACCTTC. It encodes CASSQIGRGTYGGYTF.